This is a list of T cell receptor beta chains from one sample in a study of T-cell reconstitution after alpha-beta-depleted transplantation in children. TCRdb reanalysed the PCR reads using MiXCR and keeps one entry per CDR3 protein. The sample holds more than 90,000 distinct CDR3 sequences; 7% to 10% are singletons and the top ten take roughly 6.9%. This sample comprised PBMCs from the stem cell graft donor, obtained from the stem cell graft. These TCRs come from a human donor who donated a stem cell graft to a child with congenital amegakaryocytic thrombocytopenia. Both conserved end residues are part of each CDR3. A D gene is named only where the DNA matches it firmly. Where a row states a size, it is once, few, many or the class of an expanded clone; other rows omit it.

J gene: TRBJ2-1
V gene: TRBV7-8
clone size: .
D gene: .
CDR3 DNA: TGTGCCAGGAGCCCCGGAGGCTCCTACAATGAGCAGTTCTTC
CDR3 protein: CARSPGGSYNEQFF

J gene: TRBJ2-5
V gene: TRBV2
clone size: many
D gene: .
CDR3 DNA: TGTGCCAGCAGCTACGGACAGAAAGAGACCCAGTACTTC
CDR3 protein: CASSYGQKETQYF

J gene: TRBJ2-5
V gene: TRBV21-1
clone size: many
D gene: .
CDR3 DNA: TGTGCCAGCAGCAAAGGCGCAGGCGGCAATAGGGAGACCCAGTACTTC
CDR3 protein: CASSKGAGGNRETQYF

J gene: TRBJ2-7
V gene: TRBV4-3
clone size: many
D gene: .
CDR3 DNA: TGCGCCAGCAGCCAAGCTCATTCAGGCCCCTACGAGCAGTACTTC
CDR3 protein: CASSQAHSGPYEQYF

J gene: TRBJ2-1
V gene: TRBV20-1
clone size: many
D gene: .
CDR3 DNA: TGCAGTGCTAGAGGCTGGGAAGAAAATGAGCAGTTCTTC
CDR3 protein: CSARGWEENEQFF

J gene: TRBJ2-6
V gene: TRBV5-1
clone size: .
D gene: .
CDR3 DNA: TGCGCCAGCAGTCAGACGGTCTCTGGGGCCAACGTCCTGACTTTC
CDR3 protein: CASSQTVSGANVLTF

J gene: TRBJ2-3
V gene: TRBV5-1
clone size: many
D gene: .
CDR3 DNA: TGCGCCAGCAGCTCGCCGGAAAGTGCAGATACGCAGTATTTT
CDR3 protein: CASSSPESADTQYF

J gene: TRBJ2-3
V gene: TRBV20-1
clone size: many
D gene: .
CDR3 DNA: TGCAGTGCTTCTTCCGGGGGCACAGATACGCAGTATTTT
CDR3 protein: CSASSGGTDTQYF

J gene: TRBJ1-5
V gene: TRBV18
clone size: few
D gene: .
CDR3 DNA: TGTGCCAGCTCACCAGGGTTTGCTCAGCCCCAGCATTTT
CDR3 protein: CASSPGFAQPQHF

J gene: TRBJ2-3
V gene: TRBV15
clone size: many
D gene: TRBD2
CDR3 DNA: TGTGCCACCAGCAGGACTAGCGGGAGCTCGGGAGATACGCAGTATTTT
CDR3 protein: CATSRTSGSSGDTQYF

J gene: TRBJ2-7
V gene: TRBV5-6
clone size: many
D gene: .
CDR3 DNA: TGTGCCAGCAGCTCCCGGGGGGGACAGACTATCTACGAGCAGTACTTC
CDR3 protein: CASSSRGGQTIYEQYF

J gene: TRBJ2-7
V gene: TRBV12-3/TRBV12-4
clone size: many
D gene: TRBD2
CDR3 DNA: TGTGCCAGCAGTTGGGACCGCGGGAGGTACGAGCAGTACTTC
CDR3 protein: CASSWDRGRYEQYF

J gene: TRBJ1-1
V gene: TRBV12-3/TRBV12-4
clone size: many
D gene: .
CDR3 DNA: TGTGCCAGCAGTTTCCACAGGGAAATTGAAGCTTTCTTT
CDR3 protein: CASSFHREIEAFF

J gene: TRBJ1-5
V gene: TRBV7-2
clone size: many
D gene: .
CDR3 DNA: TGTGCCAGCAGCCGGTCCCGGGACCCCGGTCAGCCCCAGCATTTT
CDR3 protein: CASSRSRDPGQPQHF

J gene: TRBJ2-7
V gene: TRBV4-2
clone size: many
D gene: TRBD2
CDR3 DNA: TGTGCCAGCAGCCCCATAAGCGGGGGATCATTCTACGAGCAGTACTTC
CDR3 protein: CASSPISGGSFYEQYF

J gene: TRBJ1-2
V gene: TRBV20-1
clone size: many
D gene: .
CDR3 DNA: TGCAGTGCCACAACTTCGGGACGGCCACCCTATGGCTACACCTTC
CDR3 protein: CSATTSGRPPYGYTF

J gene: TRBJ1-2
V gene: TRBV5-1
clone size: many
D gene: .
CDR3 DNA: TGCGCCAGCAGCTTGGTTGGGGGGGCCAACTATGGCTACACCTTC
CDR3 protein: CASSLVGGANYGYTF

J gene: TRBJ1-2
V gene: TRBV30
clone size: few
D gene: .
CDR3 DNA: TGTGCCTGGACTCCTTCGAGATCCTTTGGCGGCTACACCTTC
CDR3 protein: CAWTPSRSFGGYTF